These T cell receptor beta chains were read from a single sample in a study of blood T cells in healthy people across ages. TCRdb ran MiXCR on the 5' RACE reads and lists one entry per CDR3 protein. The table lists about 720,000 distinct CDR3 sequences, roughly 25% of them singletons. These data also formed part of another study, on T cells of mothers and their children.

Sequences were obtained from blood. The receptors come from a boy younger than 18 in good health. Each CDR3 is given with its conserved first and last residue. The D gene is left open where the match is weak. The listing skips clone size in some rows; elsewhere it reads once, few, many or a size class.

v_call	clone_size	d_call	j_call	cdr3_nt	cdr3_aa
TRBV6-1	-	-	TRBJ2-7	TGTGCCAGCAGTGAAAGTGGGCTACGCGAGCAGTACTTC	CASSESGLREQYF
TRBV20-1	few	-	TRBJ2-1	TGCAGTGCTAGGGAGGCCGTGGGGGGTGAGCAGTTCTTC	CSAREAVGGEQFF
TRBV29-1	-	-	TRBJ2-7	TGCAGCGCCGCCGTCGAATACGAGCAGTACTTC	CSAAVEYEQYF
TRBV5-1	once	-	TRBJ2-1	TGCGCCAGCAGCCCCGGACAAGGGGCCAACAATGAGCAGTTCTTC	CASSPGQGANNEQFF
TRBV12-3/TRBV12-4	-	TRBD1	TRBJ2-1	TGTGCCAGCAGGCCGGGACAGAGATACAATGAGCAGTTCTTC	CASRPGQRYNEQFF
TRBV12-3/TRBV12-4	-	-	TRBJ2-3	TGTGCCAGCAGTCCCTTCTGGCGGGGCGCGGATACGCAGTATTTT	CASSPFWRGADTQYF
TRBV10-3	-	TRBD2	TRBJ2-5	TGTGCCATCAGTGCTAGCGGGGAAATGAAAGAGACCCAGTACTTC	CAISASGEMKETQYF
TRBV29-1	few	-	TRBJ1-2	TGCAGCGTTGAGCTGGGAGTACGAGATGGCTACACCTTC	CSVELGVRDGYTF
TRBV18	-	TRBD1	TRBJ1-2	TGTGCCAGCTCACCACCGGACAGGGGGGTCTATGGCTACACCTTC	CASSPPDRGVYGYTF
TRBV5-1	-	TRBD1	TRBJ2-7	TGCGCCAGCAGCTTGGCTCGGGACAGGGACTACGAGCAGTACTTC	CASSLARDRDYEQYF
TRBV6-6	-	-	TRBJ2-7	TGTGCCAGCAGCACCCCGGGCCCCTCCTACGAGCAGTACTTC	CASSTPGPSYEQYF
TRBV7-2	few	-	TRBJ2-3	TGTGCCAGCAGCTTATTGGGCAGGGTGAGAGATACGCAGTATTTT	CASSLLGRVRDTQYF
TRBV4-1	-	-	TRBJ2-7	TGCGCCAGCAGCCCACTGGAACCCCCCTCCTACGAGCAGTACTTC	CASSPLEPPSYEQYF
TRBV20-1	-	-	TRBJ2-7	TGCAGTGCTAGCCCTAGTCGCCTATCTAGGTACGAGCAGTACTTC	CSASPSRLSRYEQYF
TRBV4-3	-	TRBD1	TRBJ1-2	TGCGCCAGCAGCCAAGATAACAGGGGAAGCTATGGCTACACCTTC	CASSQDNRGSYGYTF
TRBV5-1	-	TRBD2	TRBJ2-3	TGCGCCAGCAAATCCGGGGGGGCGAGAGATACGCAGTATTTT	CASKSGGARDTQYF
TRBV28	-	-	TRBJ2-7	TGTGCCAGCGGAATGCGGACAGCGCCCTACGAGCAGTACTTC	CASGMRTAPYEQYF
TRBV7-7	few	TRBD1	TRBJ2-5	TGTGCTAGCAGCCCTGGGACAGTGGAGCGGGAGACCCAGTACTTC	CASSPGTVERETQYF
TRBV6-5	-	TRBD1	TRBJ1-3	TGTGCCAGCAGTCCCTCCGGACAGGGTGTAAACACCATATATTTT	CASSPSGQGVNTIYF
TRBV10-3	-	TRBD1	TRBJ2-5	TGTGCCATCAGTTACAGGGGCAATCAAGAGACCCAGTACTTC	CAISYRGNQETQYF
TRBV30	few	-	TRBJ1-1	TGTGCCTGGAGGTTAACGGGGGACACTGAAGCTTTCTTT	CAWRLTGDTEAFF
TRBV4-3	few	TRBD1	TRBJ1-2	TGCGCCAGCAGCCAAACAGGGGAGGGGCCCTATGGCTACACCTTC	CASSQTGEGPYGYTF
TRBV29-1	many	-	TRBJ2-1	TGCAGCGTCGGTCCGGCGACAGGAGGTTTAGGTGAGCAGTTCTTC	CSVGPATGGLGEQFF
TRBV24-1	-	-	TRBJ2-3	TGTGCCACCAGTAATTCTACAGGGAGTGTGACAGATACGCAGTATTTT	CATSNSTGSVTDTQYF
TRBV29-1	-	-	TRBJ2-1	TGCAGCGCGAGCCCTCAGCAGAGCTCCTACAATGAGCAGTTCTTC	CSASPQQSSYNEQFF
TRBV12-3/TRBV12-4	-	TRBD2	TRBJ2-5	TGTGCCAGCAGTTTAAGACTAGCGGGAGTACGAGAGACCCAGTACTTC	CASSLRLAGVRETQYF
TRBV4-2	-	-	TRBJ2-7	TGTGCCAGCAGCCAAGATTTCCGGTCCGAGCAGTACTTC	CASSQDFRSEQYF
TRBV7-9	few	-	TRBJ2-5	TGTGCCAGCAGCTCGGGATATGAGACCCAGTACTTC	CASSSGYETQYF
TRBV15	-	TRBD2	TRBJ2-1	TGTGCCACCAGCGGGTCTAGCGGGGGGGCCGATGAGCAGTTCTTC	CATSGSSGGADEQFF
TRBV10-3	few	TRBD1	TRBJ2-5	TGTGCCATACGACGGACAGGCGACGTCCAAGAGACCCAGTACTTC	CAIRRTGDVQETQYF
TRBV29-1	-	-	TRBJ2-7	TGCAGCGTTGGTCCTAGCCTCGGGGAGCAGTACTTC	CSVGPSLGEQYF
TRBV7-9	-	-	TRBJ2-7	TGTGCCAGCGATCGAGAGGGGAGCTCCTACGAGCAGTACTTC	CASDREGSSYEQYF
TRBV28	-	-	TRBJ2-7	TGTGCCAGCAGTCCGGTGGGACTCCCTTCGTACGAGCAGTACTTC	CASSPVGLPSYEQYF
TRBV20-1	few	TRBD2	TRBJ2-5	TGCAGTGCTATACTAGCGGGGGGCCAAGAGACCCAGTACTTC	CSAILAGGQETQYF
TRBV30	-	-	TRBJ2-7	TGTGCCTGGAGTGTACGGGCGGGCGAGCAGTACTTC	CAWSVRAGEQYF
TRBV28	few	TRBD2	TRBJ2-7	TGTGCCAGCAGAAGCGAGCGGGGGCTGTCCTACGAGCAGTACTTC	CASRSERGLSYEQYF
TRBV19	-	-	TRBJ1-1	TGTGCCAGTAGTATGACCGGGAGAACTGAAGCTTTCTTT	CASSMTGRTEAFF
TRBV28	few	-	TRBJ2-1	TGTGCCAGCAGTTTAACACGAGTTGAGCAGTTCTTC	CASSLTRVEQFF
TRBV30	once	-	TRBJ2-3	TGTGCCTGGAGTGTAGGCGGTGCAGGTAGTACGCAGTATTTT	CAWSVGGAGSTQYF
TRBV7-2	-	-	TRBJ1-1	TGTGCCAGCAGCTTATGGGGGCCAGGGGTGAACACTGAAGCTTTCTTT	CASSLWGPGVNTEAFF
TRBV7-2	-	-	TRBJ2-5	TGTGCCAGCAGCAGGGACCCCCTGAATAAAGAGACCCAGTACTTC	CASSRDPLNKETQYF
TRBV6-5	-	-	TRBJ2-3	TGTGCCAGCAGTCCCTTAGCTGGATCGGGAGATACGCAGTATTTT	CASSPLAGSGDTQYF
TRBV7-9	many	-	TRBJ2-5	TGTGCCAGCAGCTTGTCCGGGACGAAGGAGACCCAGTACTTC	CASSLSGTKETQYF
TRBV7-7	-	-	TRBJ2-7	TGTGCTAGCAGCTTAGCATGGGGGAGGACGGACGAGCAGTACTTC	CASSLAWGRTDEQYF
TRBV29-1	few	-	TRBJ2-1	TGCAGCGTTGGCAGGGGAGATGAGCAGTTCTTC	CSVGRGDEQFF
TRBV18	-	-	TRBJ2-3	TGTGCCAGCTCATCTAGAGGGCCCCACACAGATACGCAGTATTTT	CASSSRGPHTDTQYF
TRBV10-3	-	TRBD2	TRBJ2-3	TGTGCCATCAGTGAGTCTACTAGCGGTCCGCAGTATTTT	CAISESTSGPQYF
TRBV12-3/TRBV12-4	-	TRBD2	TRBJ2-7	TGTGCCAGCAGTTTAGCCCAGGGACTAGCGGGGGGACCCTACGAGCAGTACTTC	CASSLAQGLAGGPYEQYF
TRBV30	few	-	TRBJ1-5	TGTGCCTGGAGTGTACAACGCAGCAATCAGCCCCAGCATTTT	CAWSVQRSNQPQHF
TRBV2	-	TRBD1	TRBJ2-1	TGTGCCAGCACACCGGACAGGGGCCTCTACAATGAGCAGTTCTTC	CASTPDRGLYNEQFF
TRBV6-2/TRBV6-3	once	-	TRBJ2-2	TGTGCCAGCAGTTACTCGGAAGACCTAAATACCGGGGAGCTGTTTTTT	CASSYSEDLNTGELFF
TRBV4-1	-	-	TRBJ2-7	TGCGCCAGCAGCCAAGATCAGGCCTACGAGCAGTACTTC	CASSQDQAYEQYF